Listed below are T cell receptor beta chains from one sample, sequenced in a study of shared clonotypes between healthy human individuals. The repertoire was sequenced with immunoSEQ multiplex PCR; TCRdb's copy has only in-frame clones and lacks some. The repertoire includes over a million clones, around 97% of them detected once, and 1.2% sits in the top ten. The material sequenced was naive CD4+ T cells sorted from blood. The source of these receptors is a man younger than 45 in good health. The conserved cysteine and the conserved F or W are not part of the CDR3 here. A D gene is named only where the DNA matches it firmly.

V gene	J gene	D gene	CDR3 protein
TRBV19	TRBJ1-5	.	ASSPGPAGNQPQH
TRBV7-9	TRBJ1-5	TRBD1	ASSYGTGGVSNQPQH
TRBV14	TRBJ2-3	.	ASSQLDHTDTQY
TRBV2	TRBJ2-2	.	ASSLLLGGGELF
TRBV25-1	TRBJ2-7	.	ASRYSSSYEQY
TRBV28	TRBJ1-1	TRBD1	ASSQPTGLYTEAF
TRBV9	TRBJ1-4	.	ASSPHGIGTATNEKLF
TRBV11-3	TRBJ2-3	.	ASSPRRYDTQY
TRBV19	TRBJ2-1	TRBD1	ASSAWDRGRPEQF
TRBV6-5	TRBJ1-1	.	ASSRQDEAF
TRBV19	TRBJ2-7	.	ASIKGQYEQY
TRBV5-4	TRBJ1-2	TRBD1	ASSLEAGGDYGYT
TRBV6-5	TRBJ1-4	.	ASSYSLFGGSEKLF
TRBV7-3	TRBJ2-7	TRBD2	ASSLAGGPREQY
TRBV7-8	TRBJ2-7	.	ASSPGLLSYEQY
TRBV19	TRBJ2-7	TRBD1	ASSVQGAYEQY
TRBV7-2	TRBJ1-4	.	ASSLVRESEKLF
TRBV4-1	TRBJ2-1	.	ASSQPGGFGEQF
TRBV28	TRBJ2-7	.	ASTLGVYEQY
TRBV28	TRBJ2-7	.	ASGPEQY
TRBV28	TRBJ2-1	.	ASSFTLGVYNEQF
TRBV5-4	TRBJ2-5	.	ASSLIGGTRETQY
TRBV7-9	TRBJ1-3	.	ASSLAQRNTIY
TRBV19	TRBJ2-7	TRBD2	ASTGLAGDEQY
TRBV2	TRBJ1-3	.	ASSEVLSGNTIY
TRBV11-2	TRBJ2-7	.	ASSLDDWLYEQY
TRBV6-5	TRBJ2-7	.	ASSQWDRPHYEQY
TRBV15	TRBJ2-1	.	ATSTGGLPNNEQF
TRBV20-1	TRBJ2-7	.	SAGDSSEQY
TRBV7-2	TRBJ2-7	.	ASSPQGHGYEQY
TRBV19	TRBJ2-1	TRBD2	ASSIALAALGNEQF
TRBV2	TRBJ1-5	TRBD1	ASSEALPTGSGIYSNQPQH
TRBV6-6	TRBJ2-1	.	ASSQPSRGDEQF
TRBV18	TRBJ2-6	.	ASSRQKGLNSGANVLT
TRBV29-1	TRBJ1-4	.	SARGGPNEKLF
TRBV6-1	TRBJ2-5	TRBD2	ASSEAVGRGTETQY
TRBV19	TRBJ2-2	.	ASSGSRNTGELF
TRBV28	TRBJ2-7	TRBD1	ASSRGQPSYEQY
TRBV7-2	TRBJ2-7	TRBD2	ASSLSAAGGPYEQY
TRBV7-9	TRBJ2-5	.	ASSWGFAAQETQY
TRBV10-3	TRBJ2-3	.	AITGNEADTQY
TRBV7-8	TRBJ1-1	.	ASSLAAAINTEAF
TRBV10-3	TRBJ2-1	TRBD2	AIRRTSGTYNEQF
TRBV7-9	TRBJ2-7	TRBD1	ASSSSYFKTGSYEQY
TRBV18	TRBJ2-5	.	ASSPRGETQY
TRBV5-4	TRBJ2-7	TRBD2	ASSRVSAGATYEQY